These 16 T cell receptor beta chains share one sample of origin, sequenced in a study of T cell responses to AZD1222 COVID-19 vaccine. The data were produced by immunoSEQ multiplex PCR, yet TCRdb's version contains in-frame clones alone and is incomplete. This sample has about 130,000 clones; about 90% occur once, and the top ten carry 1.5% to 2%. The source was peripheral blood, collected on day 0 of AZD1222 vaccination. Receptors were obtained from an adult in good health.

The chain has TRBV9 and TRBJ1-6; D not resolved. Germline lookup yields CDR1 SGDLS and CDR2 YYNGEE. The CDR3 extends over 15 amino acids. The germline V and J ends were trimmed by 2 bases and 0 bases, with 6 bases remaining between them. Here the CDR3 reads CASSVGRSYNSPLHF. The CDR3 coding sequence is TGTGCCAGCAGCGTGGGTCGCTCCTATAATTCACCCCTCCACTTT.

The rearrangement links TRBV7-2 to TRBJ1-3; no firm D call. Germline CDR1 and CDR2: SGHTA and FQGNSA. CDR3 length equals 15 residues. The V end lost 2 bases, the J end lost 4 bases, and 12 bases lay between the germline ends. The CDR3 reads CASSLPLGSGNTIYF. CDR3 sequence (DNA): TGTGCCAGCAGCTTACCCCTGGGTTCGGGAAACACCATATATTTT. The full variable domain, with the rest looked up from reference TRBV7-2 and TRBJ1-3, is GAGVSQSPSNKVTEKGKDVELRCDPISGHTALYWYRQSLGQGLEFLIYFQGNSAPDKSGLPSDRFSAERTGGSVSTLTIQRTQQEDSAVYLCASSLPLGSGNTIYFGEGSWLTVV.

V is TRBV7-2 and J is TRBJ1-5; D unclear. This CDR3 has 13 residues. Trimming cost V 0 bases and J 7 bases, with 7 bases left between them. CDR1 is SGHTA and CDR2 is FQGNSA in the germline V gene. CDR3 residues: CASSLAGYQPQHF. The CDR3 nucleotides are TGTGCCAGCAGCTTAGCCGGGTACCAGCCCCAGCATTTT.

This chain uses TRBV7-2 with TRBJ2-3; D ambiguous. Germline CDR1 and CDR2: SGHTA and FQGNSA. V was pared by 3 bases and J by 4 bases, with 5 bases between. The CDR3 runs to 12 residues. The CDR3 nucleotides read TGTGCCAGCAGCTTTGGGGCAGATACGCAGTATTTT. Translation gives CASSFGADTQYF. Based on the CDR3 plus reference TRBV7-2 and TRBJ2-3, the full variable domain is GAGVSQSPSNKVTEKGKDVELRCDPISGHTALYWYRQSLGQGLEFLIYFQGNSAPDKSGLPSDRFSAERTGGSVSTLTIQRTQQEDSAVYLCASSFGADTQYFGPGTRLTVL.

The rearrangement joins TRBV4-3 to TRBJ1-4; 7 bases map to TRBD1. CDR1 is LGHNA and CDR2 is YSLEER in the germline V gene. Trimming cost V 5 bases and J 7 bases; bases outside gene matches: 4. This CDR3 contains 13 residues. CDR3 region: CASSSRGSEKLFF. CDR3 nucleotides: TGCGCCAGCAGCTCCAGGGGGAGTGAAAAACTGTTTTTT.

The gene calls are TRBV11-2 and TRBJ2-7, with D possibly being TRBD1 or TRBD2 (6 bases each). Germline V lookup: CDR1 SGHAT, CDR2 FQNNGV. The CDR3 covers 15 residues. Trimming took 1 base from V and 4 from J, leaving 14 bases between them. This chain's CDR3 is CASSLVGGTDYEQYF. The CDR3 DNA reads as TGTGCCAGCAGCTTAGTAGGGGGGACGGATTACGAGCAGTACTTC.

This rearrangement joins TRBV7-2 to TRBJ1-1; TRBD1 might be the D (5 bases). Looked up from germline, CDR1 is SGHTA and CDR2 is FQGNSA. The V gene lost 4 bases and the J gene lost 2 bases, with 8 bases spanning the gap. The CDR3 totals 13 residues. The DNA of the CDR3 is TGTGCCAGCAGCTCCGGGGCAAACACTGAAGCTTTCTTT. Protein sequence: CASSSGANTEAFF.

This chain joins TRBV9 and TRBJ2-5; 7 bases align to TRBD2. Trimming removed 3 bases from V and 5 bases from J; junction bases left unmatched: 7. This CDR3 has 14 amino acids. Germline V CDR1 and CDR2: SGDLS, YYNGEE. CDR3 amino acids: CASSGSGVVETQYF. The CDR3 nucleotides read TGTGCCAGCAGCGGCAGCGGGGTTGTGGAGACCCAGTACTTC.

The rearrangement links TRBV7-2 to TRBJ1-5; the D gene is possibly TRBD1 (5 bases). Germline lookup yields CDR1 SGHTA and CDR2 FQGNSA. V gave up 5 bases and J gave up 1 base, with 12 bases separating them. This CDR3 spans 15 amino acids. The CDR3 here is CASSLTGGSNQPQHF. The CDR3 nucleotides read TGTGCCAGCAGCCTCACCGGGGGGAGCAATCAGCCCCAGCATTTT.

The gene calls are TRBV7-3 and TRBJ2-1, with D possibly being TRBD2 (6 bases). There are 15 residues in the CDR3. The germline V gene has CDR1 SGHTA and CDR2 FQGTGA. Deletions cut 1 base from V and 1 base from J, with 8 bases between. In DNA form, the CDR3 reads TGTGCCAGCAGCTTAATAGGGAGGTCCTACAATGAGCAGTTCTTC. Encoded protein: CASSLIGRSYNEQFF.

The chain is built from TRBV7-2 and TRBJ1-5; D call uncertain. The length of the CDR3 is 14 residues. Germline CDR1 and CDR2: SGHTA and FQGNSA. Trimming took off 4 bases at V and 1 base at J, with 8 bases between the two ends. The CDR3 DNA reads TGTGCCAGCAGCTCGACATCGAGCAATCAGCCCCAGCATTTT. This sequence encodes CASSSTSSNQPQHF.

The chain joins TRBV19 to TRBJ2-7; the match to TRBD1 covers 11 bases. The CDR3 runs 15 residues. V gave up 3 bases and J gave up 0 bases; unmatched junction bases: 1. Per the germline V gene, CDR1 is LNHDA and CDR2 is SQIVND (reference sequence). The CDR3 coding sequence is TGTGCCAGTAGTATTGGGACAGGGGGCTCCTACGAGCAGTACTTC. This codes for CASSIGTGGSYEQYF.

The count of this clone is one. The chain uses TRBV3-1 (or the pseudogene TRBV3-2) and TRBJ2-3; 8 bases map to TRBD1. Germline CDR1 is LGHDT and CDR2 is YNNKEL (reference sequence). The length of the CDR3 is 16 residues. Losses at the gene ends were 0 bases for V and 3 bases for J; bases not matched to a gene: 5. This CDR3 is CASSQDRDRGTDTQYF. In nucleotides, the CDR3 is TGTGCCAGCAGCCAAGATAGAGACAGGGGAACAGATACGCAGTATTTT.

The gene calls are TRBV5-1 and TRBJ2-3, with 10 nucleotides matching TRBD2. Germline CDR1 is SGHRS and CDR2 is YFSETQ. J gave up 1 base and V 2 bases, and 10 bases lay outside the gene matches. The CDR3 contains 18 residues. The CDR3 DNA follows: TGCGCCAGCAGCTTCACTAGCGGGACCGGGGGCGGCACAGATACGCAGTATTTT. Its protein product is CASSFTSGTGGGTDTQYF.

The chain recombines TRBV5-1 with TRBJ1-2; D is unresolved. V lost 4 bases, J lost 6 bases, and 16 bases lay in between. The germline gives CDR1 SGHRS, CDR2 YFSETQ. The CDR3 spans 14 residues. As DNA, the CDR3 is TGCGCCAGCAGCGTGGGAGAGGGAATAAATGGCTACACCTTC. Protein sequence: CASSVGEGINGYTF.

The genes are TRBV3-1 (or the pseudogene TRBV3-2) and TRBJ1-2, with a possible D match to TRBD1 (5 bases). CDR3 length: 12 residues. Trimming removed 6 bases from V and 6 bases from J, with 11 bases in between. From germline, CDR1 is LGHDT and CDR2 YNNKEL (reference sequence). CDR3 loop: CASRSTGNGYTF. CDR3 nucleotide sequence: TGTGCCAGCAGATCAACAGGAAATGGCTACACCTTC.